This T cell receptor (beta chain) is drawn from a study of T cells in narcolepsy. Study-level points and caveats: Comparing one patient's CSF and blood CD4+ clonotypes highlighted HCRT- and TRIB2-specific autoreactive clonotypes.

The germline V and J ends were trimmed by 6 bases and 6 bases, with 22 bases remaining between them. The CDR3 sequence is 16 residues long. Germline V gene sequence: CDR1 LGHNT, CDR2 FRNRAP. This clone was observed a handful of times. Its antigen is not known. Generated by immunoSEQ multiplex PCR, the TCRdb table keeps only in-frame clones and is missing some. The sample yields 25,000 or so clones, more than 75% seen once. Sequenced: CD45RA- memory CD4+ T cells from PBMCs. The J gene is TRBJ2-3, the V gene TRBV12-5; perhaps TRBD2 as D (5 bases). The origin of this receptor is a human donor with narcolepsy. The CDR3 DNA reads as TGTGCTAGTGGCCCCCAGAAGGGAGCAACGAGGGATACGCAGTATTTT. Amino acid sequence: CASGPQKGATRDTQYF.